The rows below give T cell receptor beta chains drawn from one sample of a study of blood T cell repertoires in COVID-19. Libraries were prepared by immunoSEQ multiplex PCR; TCRdb keeps only in-frame clonotypes and omits some of them. This table holds some 140,000 clones, just under 85% found once. The sequenced sample was peripheral blood. The receptors originated from a woman aged 55 to 70 with acute or convalescent COVID-19. CDR3s include the opening cysteine and the closing phenylalanine or tryptophan. D genes are given only for firm matches. The listing skips clone size in some rows; elsewhere it reads once, few, many or a size class.

v_gene	abundance	j_gene	d_gene	len	CDR3aa	CDR3nt
TRBV18	.	TRBJ1-2	TRBD1	15	CASSPGQRTNYGYTF	TGTGCCAGCTCGCCGGGACAGCGAACCAACTATGGCTACACCTTC
TRBV10-3	few	TRBJ2-5	.	13	CAISESREETQYF	TGTGCCATCAGTGAGTCGCGGGAAGAGACCCAGTACTTC
TRBV10-3	.	TRBJ1-1	TRBD1	14	CAISGPGGGTEAFF	TGTGCCATCAGTGGTCCAGGGGGCGGAACTGAAGCTTTCTTT
TRBV5-4	.	TRBJ1-1	TRBD1	13	CASSRTGSTEAFF	TGTGCCAGCAGCCGGACAGGGAGCACTGAAGCTTTCTTT
TRBV9	.	TRBJ1-3	TRBD1	16	CASSVVGQGSGNTIYF	TGTGCCAGCAGCGTAGTGGGACAGGGGTCTGGAAACACCATATATTTT
TRBV7-9	few	TRBJ1-5	.	13	CASSLGGREPQHF	TGTGCCAGCAGCTTGGGTGGGCGGGAGCCCCAGCATTTT
TRBV27	few	TRBJ1-5	TRBD1	15	CASRSTGTGYQPQHF	TGTGCCAGCAGGTCGACCGGGACAGGGTATCAGCCCCAGCATTTT
TRBV21-1	.	TRBJ1-6	.	16	CASRDRDYFYNSPLHF	TGTGCCAGCAGGGACAGGGATTATTTCTATAATTCACCCCTCCACTTT
TRBV19	few	TRBJ1-4	.	16	CASSIRGGTTNEKLFF	TGTGCCAGTAGTATAAGGGGAGGTACCACTAATGAAAAACTGTTTTTT
TRBV10-2	.	TRBJ2-2	.	14	CASSDKGLPGELFF	TGCGCCAGCAGTGATAAGGGGCTCCCCGGGGAGCTGTTTTTT
TRBV5-8	.	TRBJ1-4	.	15	CASSLFRGLNEKLFF	TGTGCCAGCAGCTTGTTTCGCGGACTCAATGAAAAACTGTTTTTT
TRBV10-3	once	TRBJ1-2	TRBD1	13	CAITGGLDYGYTF	TGTGCCATCACAGGGGGCCTAGACTATGGCTACACCTTC
TRBV7-6	.	TRBJ1-1	TRBD1	13	CASSLGQGQSAFF	TGTGCCAGCAGCTTAGGACAGGGGCAATCGGCTTTCTTT
TRBV5-1	.	TRBJ2-1	TRBD2	17	CASSLVGGSSSYNEQFF	TGCGCCAGCAGCTTGGTCGGGGGGTCGAGCTCCTACAATGAGCAGTTCTTC
TRBV6-5	.	TRBJ1-1	TRBD1	15	CASSSGGAGGLEAFF	TGTGCCAGCAGCTCAGGGGGAGCAGGAGGCCTCGAAGCTTTCTTT
TRBV7-2	.	TRBJ1-3	.	15	CASSPGPGSGNTIYF	TGTGCCAGCAGCCCAGGTCCAGGGTCTGGAAACACCATATATTTT
TRBV5-1	.	TRBJ1-1	.	12	CASSSQGVEAFF	TGCGCCAGCAGCTCACAGGGCGTTGAAGCTTTCTTT
TRBV5-1	.	TRBJ1-2	.	14	CASSLDSTGYGYTF	TGCGCCAGCAGCTTGGATTCCACAGGATATGGCTACACCTTC
TRBV7-3	.	TRBJ1-1	.	13	CASSLFTGTEAFF	TGTGCCAGCAGCTTATTTACAGGGACTGAAGCTTTCTTT
TRBV18	.	TRBJ2-1	.	15	CASSPQGYGNNEQFF	TGTGCCAGCTCACCACAAGGATACGGGAACAATGAGCAGTTCTTC
TRBV14	.	TRBJ1-1	TRBD1	15	CASSKPGQGERVAFF	TGTGCCAGCAGCAAACCGGGACAGGGGGAAAGGGTAGCTTTCTTT
TRBV5-1	few	TRBJ2-5	TRBD1	16	CASSVDGTGWPETQYF	TGCGCCAGCAGCGTCGACGGGACAGGGTGGCCGGAGACCCAGTACTTC
TRBV28	once	TRBJ1-5	TRBD1	15	CASSSTGLLNQPQHF	TGTGCCAGCAGTTCGACAGGGTTGCTCAATCAGCCCCAGCATTTT
TRBV7-3	.	TRBJ2-5	TRBD2	16	CASSPTSGGARETQYF	TGTGCCAGCAGCCCCACTAGCGGGGGGGCCCGCGAGACCCAGTACTTC
TRBV5-1	.	TRBJ1-5	.	16	CASSLRPDNSNQPQHF	TGCGCCAGCAGTCTCAGGCCAGATAATAGCAATCAGCCCCAGCATTTT
TRBV7-9	.	TRBJ1-2	TRBD1	17	CASSLTREDRGNYGYTF	TGTGCCAGCAGCTTAACGCGGGAAGACAGGGGCAACTATGGCTACACCTTC
TRBV11-2	.	TRBJ1-1	.	14	CASSLVNMNTEAFF	TGTGCCAGCAGCTTAGTTAATATGAACACTGAAGCTTTCTTT
TRBV10-3	.	TRBJ1-3	TRBD1	15	CAIIGTGESGNTIYF	TGTGCCATCATCGGGACAGGAGAATCTGGAAACACCATATATTTT
TRBV6-4	once	TRBJ2-6	.	14	CASQNMAGANVLTF	TGTGCCAGTCAGAACATGGCTGGGGCCAACGTCCTGACTTTC
TRBV11-2	.	TRBJ2-1	.	14	CASSSGAFDNEQFF	TGTGCCAGCAGCTCAGGGGCGTTCGACAATGAGCAGTTCTTC
TRBV6-5	many	TRBJ1-1	TRBD1	13	CASRTQGGPEAFF	TGTGCCAGCAGGACACAGGGGGGACCTGAAGCTTTCTTT
TRBV4-2	.	TRBJ1-4	TRBD1	16	CASSQDLAGGAEKLFF	TGTGCCAGCAGCCAAGATTTGGCAGGGGGAGCGGAAAAACTGTTTTTT
TRBV6-1	.	TRBJ1-6	TRBD1	16	CASSEASGQGYSPLHF	TGTGCCAGCAGTGAAGCGTCGGGACAGGGCTATTCACCCCTCCACTTT
TRBV5-1	.	TRBJ1-1	.	15	CASSSDGRRNTEAFF	TGCGCCAGCAGCTCTGATGGCCGTCGGAACACTGAAGCTTTCTTT
TRBV7-9	.	TRBJ2-4	TRBD2	14	CASTNRGGEGIQYF	TGTGCCAGCACCAATCGGGGGGGCGAGGGCATTCAGTACTTC
TRBV7-9	.	TRBJ2-3	TRBD2	18	CASSGKGTTSGGPDTQYF	TGTGCCAGCAGCGGCAAGGGAACGACTAGCGGGGGCCCAGATACGCAGTATTTT
TRBV23-1	once	TRBJ1-4	TRBD1	15	CASSSSGGTNEKLFF	TGCGCCAGCAGTTCCTCAGGGGGTACTAATGAAAAACTGTTTTTT
TRBV12-2	.	TRBJ1-2	.	15	CASRLAYGQGYGYTF	TGTGCAAGTCGCTTAGCCTATGGACAGGGCTATGGCTACACCTTC
TRBV5-6	.	TRBJ1-1	TRBD1	17	CASSTRGQGNPRGEAFF	TGTGCCAGCAGCACAAGGGGACAGGGGAACCCCCGGGGTGAAGCTTTCTTT
TRBV5-1	.	TRBJ1-1	.	14	CASSRRGQGTEAFF	TGCGCCAGCAGCCGGAGGGGCCAGGGTACTGAAGCTTTCTTT
TRBV3-1/TRBV3-2	.	TRBJ2-2	.	15	CASSRGPGRTGELFF	TGTGCCAGCAGCCGAGGCCCCGGAAGGACCGGGGAGCTGTTTTTT
TRBV11-2	.	TRBJ1-2	.	14	CASSRSPENYGYTF	TGTGCCAGCAGCCGTAGTCCCGAAAACTATGGCTACACCTTC
TRBV18	.	TRBJ1-5	.	14	CASSPEYSNQPQHF	TGTGCCAGCTCACCGGAGTATAGCAATCAGCCCCAGCATTTT
TRBV28	.	TRBJ1-4	TRBD1	15	CASSRFGTEVEKLFF	TGTGCCAGCAGCAGGTTCGGGACAGAGGTCGAGAAACTGTTTTTT
TRBV10-3	.	TRBJ2-3	.	14	CATQGSPSTDTQYF	TGTGCCACCCAGGGCAGCCCTAGCACAGATACGCAGTATTTT
TRBV30	.	TRBJ1-6	TRBD1	14	CAWKGQGANSPLHF	TGTGCCTGGAAAGGGCAGGGGGCTAATTCACCCCTCCACTTT
TRBV6-4	once	TRBJ2-5	.	15	CASSDCRGASETQYF	TGTGCCAGCAGTGACTGCAGGGGGGCCTCGGAGACCCAGTACTTC
TRBV2	.	TRBJ2-1	.	15	CASSGGLISYNEQFF	TGTGCCAGCAGTGGAGGACTGATCTCCTACAATGAGCAGTTCTTC
TRBV9	.	TRBJ1-6	TRBD1	15	CASSAGQGEYSPLHF	TGTGCCAGCAGCGCCGGACAGGGGGAGTATTCACCCCTCCACTTT
TRBV28	.	TRBJ1-4	TRBD1	14	CASSELTGSEKLFF	TGTGCCAGCAGTGAGCTGACAGGGAGTGAAAAACTGTTTTTT
TRBV14	.	TRBJ2-6	.	15	CASSVRLSGANVLTF	TGTGCCAGCAGCGTCCGGTTATCTGGGGCCAACGTCCTGACTTTC
TRBV28	once	TRBJ2-4	.	15	CASSLDGTSVNIQYF	TGTGCCAGCAGTTTAGACGGGACATCGGTAAACATTCAGTACTTC
TRBV6-5	.	TRBJ2-1	TRBD1	15	CASSLTRQGLGEQFF	TGTGCCAGCAGTCTTACACGACAGGGCTTGGGGGAGCAGTTCTTC
TRBV18	.	TRBJ2-1	TRBD2	18	CASSPNTQLAGVYNEQFF	TGTGCCAGCTCACCAAATACTCAACTAGCGGGGGTCTACAATGAGCAGTTCTTC
TRBV6-5	.	TRBJ1-5	TRBD1	14	CASSKTGGNQPQHF	TGTGCCAGCAGTAAGACAGGGGGAAATCAGCCCCAGCATTTT
TRBV5-1	.	TRBJ2-5	TRBD1	14	CASSTGQGQETQYF	TGCGCCAGCAGCACCGGACAGGGCCAAGAGACCCAGTACTTC
TRBV6-6	.	TRBJ1-1	TRBD1	15	CASRPSTGVGTEAFF	TGTGCCAGCAGACCTTCGACAGGGGTGGGAACTGAAGCTTTCTTT